Below are 32 T cell receptor beta chains sequenced from a single sample in a study of beta chain features in type 1 diabetes. General observations from the study: In all four CD4+ subsets, TCRB CDR3 length was significantly, moderately reduced in type 1 diabetes.

These TCRs' antigens remain unknown. All of the isolated RNA was reverse transcribed, so expressed TCRB transcripts were sequenced. Assay used: immunoSEQ multiplex PCR; TCRdb lists only in-frame clones, some missing. The profile shows 120,000 or so clones, roughly 15% of them singletons. The specimen sequenced was central memory CD4+ T cells from blood. These receptors came from a young man with type 1 diabetes.

This clone was seen repeatedly, ten times or more. V and J are TRBV4-3 and TRBJ1-4; 7 bases fit TRBD1. The germline CDR1 and CDR2 sequences are LGHNA and YSLEER. V shed 6 bases, J shed 8 bases, and the junction held 9 bases outside the gene matches. The CDR3 has 14 residues. The CDR3 coding sequence is TGCGCCAGCAGTGCGGGACAGCGGGGGGAAAAACTGTTTTTT. It specifies CASSAGQRGEKLFF.

V usage is TRBV9 and J usage is TRBJ1-2; D is uncertain. Trimming removed 0 bases at V and 4 bases at J, with 13 bases between. Per germline, CDR1 SGDLS and CDR2 YYNGEE. The CDR3 has 15 amino acids. The CDR3 DNA reads TGTGCCAGCAGCGTAGAAGGGTCCAGCTCCTATGGCTACACCTTC. Translating it yields CASSVEGSSSYGYTF. The variable domain in full, with the rest retrieved from reference TRBV9 and TRBJ1-2, is DSGVTQTPKHLITATGQRVTLRCSPRSGDLSVYWYQQSLDQGLQFLIQYYNGEERAKGNILERFSAQQFPDLHSELNLSSLELGDSALYFCASSVEGSSSYGYTFGSGTRLTVV.

This clone appeared a few times. V gene TRBV6-5 combines with J gene TRBJ1-2, with a possible D match to TRBD1 (5 bases). Trimming removed 5 bases at V and 5 bases at J, with 15 bases between. Germline lookup yields CDR1 MNHEY and CDR2 SVGAGI. This CDR3 contains 14 residues. CDR3 amino acids: CASSPTGTDYGYTF. The CDR3 nucleotides are TGTGCCAGCAGTCCCACCGGGACGGATTATGGCTACACCTTC.

This clone appeared a few times. This chain connects TRBV6-6 to TRBJ2-1; D is uncertain. Germline CDR1 and CDR2: MNHNY and SVGAGI (reference sequence). The CDR3 is 15 residues long. Between the trimmed V and J ends, which lost 6 bases and 5 bases, there was a span of 17 bases. CDR3 in amino acids: CASSPILVSDNEQFF. Here the CDR3 DNA reads TGTGCCAGCAGCCCAATTCTAGTGTCCGACAATGAGCAGTTCTTC.

A note on this clone: At the DNA level, this CDR3 is encoded by other sequences in the same sample as well. This sequence joins TRBV5-1 and TRBJ2-7, with 8 bases aligning to TRBD1. With 4 bases clipped from V and 3 bases from J, the junction kept 6 bases outside the gene matches. From germline, CDR1 is SGHRS and CDR2 YFSETQ. This CDR3 has 14 residues. Here the CDR3 reads CASSLDRELYEQYF. Here the CDR3 DNA reads TGCGCCAGCAGCCTGGACAGGGAGCTCTACGAGCAGTACTTC.

This clone has a handful of counts. The V gene is TRBV7-8, the J gene TRBJ1-5; 8 bases align to TRBD1. The V gene's germline CDR1 is SGHVS and CDR2 FQNEAQ. This CDR3 contains 15 residues. V dropped 5 bases and J dropped 2; count of bases not matched to a gene: 5. The CDR3 reads CASSEQGVGNQPQHF. In DNA, the CDR3 is TGTGCCAGCAGCGAACAGGGGGTTGGCAATCAGCCCCAGCATTTT.

In its sample, this clone was seen a few times. V gene TRBV7-9 combines with J gene TRBJ2-7; D perhaps matches TRBD1 (5 bases). The CDR3 loop spans 12 amino acids. Per the germline V gene, CDR1 is SEHNR and CDR2 is FQNEAQ (reference sequence). Trimming left V 5 bases short and J 4 bases short, with 9 bases between. CDR3 DNA sequence: TGTGCCAGCAGCACCAGGGTATACGAGCAGTACTTC. This codes for CASSTRVYEQYF.

The V and J genes are TRBV5-1 and TRBJ2-7; no firm D call. V lost 0 bases to trimming and J lost 5 bases, with 12 bases between them. Germline loops: CDR1 SGHRS, CDR2 YFSETQ. The CDR3 runs to 14 residues. CDR3 loop: CASSLVPGSDEQYF. CDR3 sequence (DNA): TGCGCCAGCAGCTTGGTTCCAGGCTCTGACGAGCAGTACTTC.

The chain links TRBV2 to TRBJ1-2; maybe TRBD1 (5 bases). Germline assignment: CDR1 SNHLY and CDR2 FYNNEI. The CDR3 loop spans 15 amino acids. The germline V and J ends were trimmed by 4 bases and 5 bases, with 17 bases remaining between them. CDR3: CASSARRAGIYGYTF. CDR3 sequence (DNA): TGTGCCAGCAGTGCCCGTCGGGCAGGGATATATGGCTACACCTTC.

This clone was recorded a few times. This sequence joins TRBV5-4 and TRBJ2-2, with 10 bases lining up with TRBD1. V shed 4 bases, J shed 3 bases, and the junction held 6 bases outside the gene matches. Germline CDR1 reads SGHNT; CDR2 reads YYREEE (reference sequence). This CDR3 is 16 amino acids long. The CDR3 reads CASSIFDRGHTGELFF. CDR3 DNA: TGTGCCAGCAGCATATTCGACAGGGGGCACACCGGGGAGCTGTTTTTT.

The CDR3 spells CASSPRTSLDEQYF. The CDR3 nucleotides read TGTGCCAGCAGTCCCCGGACTAGCTTAGACGAGCAGTACTTC. This chain joins TRBV6-5 and TRBJ2-7, with 8 bases fitting TRBD2. This CDR3 is built from 14 residues. Per germline, CDR1 MNHEY and CDR2 SVGAGI. Unmatched junction bases numbered 8, after V lost 5 bases and J lost 5 bases.

This clone was seen more than once but under ten times. The V gene is TRBV5-1, the J gene TRBJ2-1; possibly TRBD1 for D (6 bases). The CDR3 runs 14 residues. The V end was cut by 7 bases, the J end by 0 bases, with 11 bases between. Germline V gene data show CDR1 as SGHRS and CDR2 as YFSETQ. The CDR3 DNA reads as TGCGCCAGCGCGCAGGGGAACTCCTACAATGAGCAGTTCTTC. This translates into CASAQGNSYNEQFF. Looking up the rest from reference TRBV5-1 and TRBJ2-1 gives the full variable domain: KAGVTQTPRYLIKTRGQQVTLSCSPISGHRSVSWYQQTPGQGLQFLFEYFSETQRNKGNFPGRFSGRQFSNSRSEMNVSTLELGDSALYLCASAQGNSYNEQFFGPGTRLTVL.

This clone was counted at least ten times. V gene TRBV7-2 combines with J gene TRBJ1-1, with TRBD1 matching 11 bases. CDR1 is SGHTA and CDR2 is FQGNSA in the germline V gene. CDR3 length: 12 amino acids. V trimming: 4 bases; J trimming: 11 bases; junction bases outside the gene matches: 3. The CDR3 here is CASSSRDRGAFF. CDR3 DNA sequence: TGTGCCAGCAGCTCCCGGGACAGGGGGGCTTTCTTT.

The chain combines TRBV28 with TRBJ1-5; 12 bases align to TRBD1. V shed 3 bases, J shed 2 bases, and the junction held 8 bases outside the gene matches. This CDR3 region has 18 residues. Germline V gene lookup returns CDR1 MDHEN and CDR2 SYDVKM. The DNA for the CDR3 is TGTGCCAGCAGTTTCGTCGGGACAGGGGGCTTTGGCAATCAGCCCCAGCATTTT. This gives the protein CASSFVGTGGFGNQPQHF.

The CDR3 DNA reads as TGTGCCAGCAGCTTAGCGGGCTTGTTGACCCCCTACGAGCAGTACTTC. Its protein product is CASSLAGLLTPYEQYF. The chain joins TRBV7-2 to TRBJ2-7, with D unresolved. The CDR3 runs to 16 residues. Looked up from germline, CDR1 is SGHTA and CDR2 is FQGNSA. Trimming shortened V by 0 bases and J by 2 bases, and 14 bases separated the two germline ends.

This clone came up a few times. The gene calls are TRBV7-2 and TRBJ2-7; maybe TRBD2 (5 bases). Deletions cut 5 bases from V and 0 bases from J, with 11 bases between. Germline V CDR1 and CDR2: SGHTA, FQGNSA. This CDR3 spans 14 amino acids. The CDR3 DNA is TGTGCCAGCAGCGTGTCCGGGGACTCCTACGAGCAGTACTTC. This encodes CASSVSGDSYEQYF.

The CDR3 DNA reads TGTGCTAGTGGTTTGGGGACAGGGCCCATGAACACTGAAGCTTTCTTT. It yields the protein CASGLGTGPMNTEAFF. V is TRBV12-5 and J is TRBJ1-1; 8 bases are a match to TRBD1. This CDR3 region has 16 residues. In germline, CDR1 is LGHNT, CDR2 FRNRAP. J gave up 0 bases and V 1 base, and 4 bases lay outside the gene matches.

The chain links TRBV11-2 to TRBJ2-7; D unresolved. The CDR3 has 15 residues. CDR1 and CDR2 from the germline V gene are SGHAT and FQNNGV. Trimming removed 2 bases at V and 9 bases at J, with 20 bases between. The DNA of the CDR3 is TGTGCCAGCAGCTTAATTGCTGGCCAGCCGGATGGGCAGTACTTC. Its protein product is CASSLIAGQPDGQYF.

In this sample, this clone turned up a few times. The V gene is TRBV5-1, the J gene TRBJ2-1; unclear D gene. The CDR3 contains 15 residues. V lost 1 base and J lost 0, with 8 bases in between. Germline V gives CDR1 SGHRS, CDR2 YFSETQ. CDR3 sequence reads: CASSLQVSSYNEQFF. The CDR3 region has the DNA TGCGCCAGCAGCTTGCAGGTGAGCTCCTACAATGAGCAGTTCTTC.

This clone was counted only a few times. This rearrangement joins TRBV29-1 to TRBJ1-5; 8 bases align to TRBD1. The CDR3 contains 12 residues. J gave up 7 bases and V 5 bases, and 4 bases lay outside the gene matches. CDR1 and CDR2 (germline): SQVTM, ANQGSEA. CDR3 amino acids: CSVQGAGQPQHF. The CDR3 DNA reads as TGCAGCGTTCAGGGGGCAGGGCAGCCCCAGCATTTT.

For the CDR3, the DNA is TGTGCCAGCAGCAGGGACTACGAGCAGTACTTC. It specifies CASSRDYEQYF. The J gene is TRBJ2-7, the V gene TRBV11-3; D unclear. In germline, CDR1 is SGHNT, CDR2 YENEEA. With 5 bases removed from V and 3 bases from J, the gap between germline ends came to 5 bases. The CDR3 runs 11 residues.

This clone was detected only a few times. The CDR3 DNA sequence: TGTGCCAGCAGCTCGCAATTTGACAATGAGCAGTTCTTC. The encoded protein is CASSSQFDNEQFF. This chain connects TRBV7-8 to TRBJ2-1; D ambiguous. Trimming took 4 bases from V and 5 from J, leaving 9 bases between them. The CDR3 has 13 residues. Per the germline V gene, CDR1 is SGHVS and CDR2 is FQNEAQ.

This chain links TRBV12-2 with TRBJ2-7; TRBD1 was called by the table and not checked on the DNA. TRBV12-2 is recorded as a pseudogene. This CDR3 spans 14 amino acids. The CDR3 here is CASPPPHREYEQYF. CDR3 nucleotides: TGTGCAAGTCCCCCGCCCCACAGGGAGTACGAGCAGTACTTC.

The sample holds a few counts of this clone. The chain links TRBV28 to TRBJ2-7; the D gene is possibly TRBD1 (6 bases). V gave up 5 bases and J gave up 6 bases, with 14 bases separating them. Germline assignment: CDR1 MDHEN and CDR2 SYDVKM. The CDR3 has 13 amino acids. CDR3 region: CASSPRDTSEQYF. For the CDR3, the DNA is TGTGCCAGCAGTCCCCGGGACACTAGCGAGCAGTACTTC.

This clone has ten or more counts. The V call is TRBV9, the J call TRBJ1-1, with a possible D match to TRBD1 (6 bases). The CDR3 has 16 amino acids. CDR1 and CDR2 from the germline V gene are SGDLS and YYNGEE. The V gene lost 3 bases and the J gene lost 3 bases, with 18 bases spanning the gap. In DNA, the CDR3 is TGTGCCAGCAGCGCAGAGGAGTGGGGGCGGCACACTGAAGCTTTCTTT. Translation gives CASSAEEWGRHTEAFF.

This clone has only a few counts. V is TRBV7-9 and J is TRBJ2-2; D gene ambiguous. V lost 5 bases and J 7 bases, leaving 8 bases between the germline ends. The CDR3 covers 12 residues. Germline V lookup: CDR1 SEHNR, CDR2 FQNEAQ (reference sequence). CDR3 bases: TGTGCCAGCAGCCCCCTGATCGGGGAGCTGTTTTTT. This codes for CASSPLIGELFF. The full variable domain, rest sourced from reference TRBV7-9 and TRBJ2-2, is DTGVSQNPRHKITKRGQNVTFRCDPISEHNRLYWYRQTLGQGPEFLTYFQNEAQLEKSRLLSDRFSAERPKGSFSTLEIQRTEQGDSAMYLCASSPLIGELFFGEGSRLTVL.

This clone has more than one count but fewer than ten. The chain has TRBV29-1 and TRBJ1-5, with D uncertain. Germline loops: CDR1 SQVTM, CDR2 ANQGSEA. The CDR3 extends over 17 amino acids. The V end lost 3 bases, the J end lost 0 bases, and 18 bases lay between the germline ends. The CDR3 bases are TGCAGCGTTGAGGTGGACTTTTCCCGGGGTAGCAATCAGCCCCAGCATTTT. Protein product: CSVEVDFSRGSNQPQHF.

Only a few counts were recorded for this clone. The chain recombines TRBV5-1 with TRBJ2-5, with TRBD1 matching 10 bases. With V trimmed by 0 bases and J by 3 bases, 2 bases remained unmatched. The length of the CDR3 is 15 residues. Germline V gene data show CDR1 as SGHRS and CDR2 as YFSETQ. The CDR3 loop is CASSLGGQGEETQYF. In nucleotides, the CDR3 is TGCGCCAGCAGCTTGGGAGGACAGGGGGAAGAGACCCAGTACTTC.

V and J are TRBV29-1 and TRBJ2-7; D is uncertain. CDR1 is SQVTM and CDR2 is ANQGSEA in the germline V gene. This CDR3 is built from 10 residues. The V end was cut by 5 bases, the J end by 2 bases, with 4 bases between. The CDR3 sequence is CSVLAYEQYF. CDR3 in DNA: TGCAGCGTTCTAGCCTACGAGCAGTACTTC.

This clone was seen a handful of times. This may stem from a read error, because a much larger clone lies one nucleotide away. The V call is TRBV7-8, the J call TRBJ2-1; 9 nucleotides line up with TRBD2. Trimming removed 9 bases from V and 6 bases from J; junction bases left unmatched: 12. CDR3 length equals 15 residues. Germline assignment: CDR1 SGHVS and CDR2 FQNEAQ. The CDR3 is CASQPGLAGGNEQFF. The DNA for the CDR3 is TGTGCCAGTCAACCGGGACTAGCCGGGGGCAATGAGCAGTTCTTC.

The V gene is TRBV7-2, the J gene TRBJ1-3; D unclear. The CDR3 runs to 15 residues. V lost 1 base and J 4 bases, leaving 11 bases between the germline ends. Germline V gene lookup returns CDR1 SGHTA and CDR2 FQGNSA. CDR3 DNA: TGTGCCAGCAGCTTAGATTCGGACTTCGGAAACACCATATATTTT. It encodes CASSLDSDFGNTIYF.

The chain joins TRBV7-2 to TRBJ2-1; D is perhaps TRBD2 (6 bases). Trimming took 5 bases from V and 4 from J, leaving 15 bases between them. The V gene's germline CDR1 is SGHTA and CDR2 FQGNSA. The CDR3 totals 15 residues. The CDR3 loop reads CASSRWLREYNEQFF. The DNA for the CDR3 is TGTGCCAGCAGCCGCTGGTTGCGGGAATACAATGAGCAGTTCTTC.